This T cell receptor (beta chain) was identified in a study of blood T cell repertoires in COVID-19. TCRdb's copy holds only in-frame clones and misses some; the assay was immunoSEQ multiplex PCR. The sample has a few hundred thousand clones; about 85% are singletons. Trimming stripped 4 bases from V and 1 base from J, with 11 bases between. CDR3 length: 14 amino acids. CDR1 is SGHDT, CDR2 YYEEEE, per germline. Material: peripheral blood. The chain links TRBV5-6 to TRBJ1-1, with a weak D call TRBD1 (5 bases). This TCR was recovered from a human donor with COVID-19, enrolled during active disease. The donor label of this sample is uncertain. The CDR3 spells CASSIATGNTEAFF. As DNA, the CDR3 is TGTGCCAGCAGCATCGCCACAGGGAACACTGAAGCTTTCTTT. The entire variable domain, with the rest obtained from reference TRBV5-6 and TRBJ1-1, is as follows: DAGVTQSPTHLIKTRGQQVTLRCSPKSGHDTVSWYQQALGQGPQFIFQYYEEEERQRGNFPDRFSGHQFPNYSSELNVNALLLGDSALYLCASSIATGNTEAFFGQGTRLTVV.